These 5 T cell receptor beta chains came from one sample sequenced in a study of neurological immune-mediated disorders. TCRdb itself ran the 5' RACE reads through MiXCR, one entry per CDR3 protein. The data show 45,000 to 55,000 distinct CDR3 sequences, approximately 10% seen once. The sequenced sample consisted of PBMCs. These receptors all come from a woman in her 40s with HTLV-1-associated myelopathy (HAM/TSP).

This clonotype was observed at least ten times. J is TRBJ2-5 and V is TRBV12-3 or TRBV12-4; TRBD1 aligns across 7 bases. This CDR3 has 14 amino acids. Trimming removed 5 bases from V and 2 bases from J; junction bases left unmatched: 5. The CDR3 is CASSPDRSQETQYF. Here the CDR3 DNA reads TGTGCCAGCAGTCCGGACAGGTCACAAGAGACCCAGTACTTC.

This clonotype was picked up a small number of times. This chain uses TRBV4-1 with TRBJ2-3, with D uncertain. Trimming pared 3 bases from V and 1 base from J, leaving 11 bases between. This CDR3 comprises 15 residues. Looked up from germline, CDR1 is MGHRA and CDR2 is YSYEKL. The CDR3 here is CASSQQVARTDTQYF. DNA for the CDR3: TGCGCCAGCAGCCAGCAGGTCGCACGCACAGATACGCAGTATTTT.

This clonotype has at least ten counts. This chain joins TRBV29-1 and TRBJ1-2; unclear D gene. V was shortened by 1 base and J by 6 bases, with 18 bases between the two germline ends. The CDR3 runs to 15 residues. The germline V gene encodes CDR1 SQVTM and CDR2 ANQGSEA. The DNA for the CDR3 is TGCAGCGTTGAAGGCCCGGTACACCGCATTAATGGCTACACCTTC. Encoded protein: CSVEGPVHRINGYTF.

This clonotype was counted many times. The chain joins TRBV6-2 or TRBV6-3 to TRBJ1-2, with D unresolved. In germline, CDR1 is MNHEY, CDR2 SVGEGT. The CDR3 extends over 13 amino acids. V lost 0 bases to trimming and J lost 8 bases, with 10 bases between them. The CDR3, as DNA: TGTGCCAGCAGTTACTCGAACATTGGCGGCTACACCTTC. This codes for CASSYSNIGGYTF.

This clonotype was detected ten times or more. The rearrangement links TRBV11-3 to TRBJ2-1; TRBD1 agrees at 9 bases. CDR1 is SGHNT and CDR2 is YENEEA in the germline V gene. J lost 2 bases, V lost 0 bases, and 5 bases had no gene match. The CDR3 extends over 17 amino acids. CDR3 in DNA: TGTGCCAGCAGCTTAGAAGGGACAGGGCGGCCCTACAATGAGCAGTTCTTC. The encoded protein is CASSLEGTGRPYNEQFF. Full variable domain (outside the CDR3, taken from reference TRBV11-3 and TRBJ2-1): EAGVVQSPRYKIIEKKQPVAFWCNPISGHNTLYWYLQNLGQGPELLIRYENEEAVDDSQLPKDRFSAERLKGVDSTLKIQPAELGDSAVYLCASSLEGTGRPYNEQFFGPGTRLTVL.